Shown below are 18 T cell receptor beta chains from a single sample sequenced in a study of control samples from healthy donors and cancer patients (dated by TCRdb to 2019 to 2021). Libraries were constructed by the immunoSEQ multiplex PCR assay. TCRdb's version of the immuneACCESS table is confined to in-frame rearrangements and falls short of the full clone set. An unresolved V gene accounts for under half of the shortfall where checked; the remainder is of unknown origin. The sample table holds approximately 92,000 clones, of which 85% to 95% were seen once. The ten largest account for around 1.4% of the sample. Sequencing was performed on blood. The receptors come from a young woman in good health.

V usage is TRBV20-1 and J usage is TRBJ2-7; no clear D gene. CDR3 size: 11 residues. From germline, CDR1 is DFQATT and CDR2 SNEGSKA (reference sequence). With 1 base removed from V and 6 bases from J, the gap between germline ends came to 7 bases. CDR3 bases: TGCAGTGCTAGAGGCCTCCCCGAGCAGTACTTC. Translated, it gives CSARGLPEQYF.

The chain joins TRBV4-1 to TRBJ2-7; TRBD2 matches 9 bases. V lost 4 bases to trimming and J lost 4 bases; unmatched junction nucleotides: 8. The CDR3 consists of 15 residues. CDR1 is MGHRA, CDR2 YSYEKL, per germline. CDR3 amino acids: CASSPDSGRGYEQYF. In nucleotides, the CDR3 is TGCGCCAGCAGCCCGGATAGCGGGAGAGGGTACGAGCAGTACTTC.

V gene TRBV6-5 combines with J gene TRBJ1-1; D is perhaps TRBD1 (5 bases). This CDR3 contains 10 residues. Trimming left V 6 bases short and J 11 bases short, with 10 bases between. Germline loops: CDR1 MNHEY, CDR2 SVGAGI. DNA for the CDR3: TGTGCCAGCAGACGGGGCTTGGCTTTCTTT. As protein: CASRRGLAFF.

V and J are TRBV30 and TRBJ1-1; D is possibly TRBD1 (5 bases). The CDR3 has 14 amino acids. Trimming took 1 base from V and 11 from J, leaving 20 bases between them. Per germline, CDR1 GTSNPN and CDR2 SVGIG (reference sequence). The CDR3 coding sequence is TGTGCCTGGAGTGCCCTAGCGGGGCGGACCGGGGCTTTCTTT. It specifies CAWSALAGRTGAFF.

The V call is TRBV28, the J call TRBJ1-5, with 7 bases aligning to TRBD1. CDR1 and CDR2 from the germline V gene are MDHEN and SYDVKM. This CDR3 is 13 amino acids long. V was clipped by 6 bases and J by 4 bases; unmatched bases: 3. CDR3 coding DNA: TGTGCCAGCAGGACAGGGCTTAATCAGCCCCAGCATTTT. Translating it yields CASRTGLNQPQHF.

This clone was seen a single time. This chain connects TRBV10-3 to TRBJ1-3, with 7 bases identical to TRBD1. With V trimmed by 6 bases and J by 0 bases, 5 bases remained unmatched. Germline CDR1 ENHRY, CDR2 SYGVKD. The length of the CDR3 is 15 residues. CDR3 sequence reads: CAISGGGSSGNTIYF. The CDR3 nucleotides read TGTGCCATCAGCGGAGGGGGCTCCTCTGGAAACACCATATATTTT.

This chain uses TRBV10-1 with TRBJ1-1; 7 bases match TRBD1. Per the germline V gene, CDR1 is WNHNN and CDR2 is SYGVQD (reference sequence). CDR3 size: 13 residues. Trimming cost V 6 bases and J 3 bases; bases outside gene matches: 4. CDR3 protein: CASRQGWYTEAFF. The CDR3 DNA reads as TGCGCCAGCAGACAGGGGTGGTACACTGAAGCTTTCTTT.

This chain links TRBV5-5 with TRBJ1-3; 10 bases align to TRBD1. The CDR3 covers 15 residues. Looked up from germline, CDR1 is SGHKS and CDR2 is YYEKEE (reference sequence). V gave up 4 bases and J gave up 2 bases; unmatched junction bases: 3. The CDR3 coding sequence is TGTGCCAGCAGCCCTGGGACAGGGGCTGGAAACACCATATATTTT. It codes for CASSPGTGAGNTIYF.

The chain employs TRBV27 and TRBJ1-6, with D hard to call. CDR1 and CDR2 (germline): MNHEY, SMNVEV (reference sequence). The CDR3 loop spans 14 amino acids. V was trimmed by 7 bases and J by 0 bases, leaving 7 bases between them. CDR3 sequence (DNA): TGTGCCAGCAAGAGGGACTCCTATAATTCACCCCTCCACTTT. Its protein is CASKRDSYNSPLHF.

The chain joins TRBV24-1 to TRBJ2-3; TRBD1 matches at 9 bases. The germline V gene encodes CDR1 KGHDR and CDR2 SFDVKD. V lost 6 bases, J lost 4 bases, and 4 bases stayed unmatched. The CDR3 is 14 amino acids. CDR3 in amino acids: CATSPGTGPDTQYF. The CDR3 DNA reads TGTGCCACCAGTCCCGGGACAGGGCCAGATACGCAGTATTTT.

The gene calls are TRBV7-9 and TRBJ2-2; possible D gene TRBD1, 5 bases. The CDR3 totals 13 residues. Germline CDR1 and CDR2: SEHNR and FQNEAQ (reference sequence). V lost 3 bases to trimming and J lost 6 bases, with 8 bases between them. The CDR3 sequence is CASSFDSAGELFF. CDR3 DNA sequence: TGTGCCAGCAGCTTTGACAGCGCCGGGGAGCTGTTTTTT. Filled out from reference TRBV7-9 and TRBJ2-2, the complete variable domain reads DTGVSQNPRHKITKRGQNVTFRCDPISEHNRLYWYRQTLGQGPEFLTYFQNEAQLEKSRLLSDRFSAERPKGSFSTLEIQRTEQGDSAMYLCASSFDSAGELFFGEGSRLTVL.

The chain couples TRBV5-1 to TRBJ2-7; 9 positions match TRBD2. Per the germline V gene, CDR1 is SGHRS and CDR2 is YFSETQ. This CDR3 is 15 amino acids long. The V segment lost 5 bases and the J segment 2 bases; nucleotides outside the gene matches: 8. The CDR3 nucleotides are TGCGCCAGCAGAACGTTAGCGGGGGATACCTACGAGCAGTACTTC. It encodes CASRTLAGDTYEQYF.

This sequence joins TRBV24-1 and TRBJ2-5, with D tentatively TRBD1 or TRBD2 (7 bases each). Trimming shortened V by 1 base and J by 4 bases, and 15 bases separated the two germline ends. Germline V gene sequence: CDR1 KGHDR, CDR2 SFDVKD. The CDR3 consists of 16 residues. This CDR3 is CATSDFAQGRGETQYF. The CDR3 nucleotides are TGTGCCACCAGTGATTTCGCACAGGGGAGGGGAGAGACCCAGTACTTC.

CDR3 sequence: CASSQEHSGNTIYF. Here the CDR3 DNA reads TGTGCCAGCAGCCAAGAGCACTCTGGAAACACCATATATTTT. The chain links TRBV4-2 to TRBJ1-3; the D is unclear. Trimming took off 0 bases at V and 0 bases at J, with 3 bases between the two ends. CDR1 and CDR2 (germline): LGHNA, YNFKEQ. The CDR3 is made up of 14 amino acids.

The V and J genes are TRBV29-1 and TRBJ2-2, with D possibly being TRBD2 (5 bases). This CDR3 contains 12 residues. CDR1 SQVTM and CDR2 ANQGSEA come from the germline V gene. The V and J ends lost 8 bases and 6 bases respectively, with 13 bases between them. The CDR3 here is CSHGVDSGELFF. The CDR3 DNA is TGCAGCCACGGGGTGGACTCCGGGGAGCTGTTTTTT.

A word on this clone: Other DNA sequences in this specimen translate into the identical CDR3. CDR3 amino acids: CASSLRPSGGASSYNEQFF. The CDR3 nucleotides read TGCGCCAGCAGCTTGCGGCCTAGCGGGGGGGCAAGCTCCTACAATGAGCAGTTCTTC. J is TRBJ2-1 and V is TRBV5-1, with 12 nucleotides matching TRBD2. The CDR3 sequence is 19 residues long. The V segment lost 1 base and the J segment 0 bases; nucleotides outside the gene matches: 8. Germline CDR1 and CDR2: SGHRS and YFSETQ.

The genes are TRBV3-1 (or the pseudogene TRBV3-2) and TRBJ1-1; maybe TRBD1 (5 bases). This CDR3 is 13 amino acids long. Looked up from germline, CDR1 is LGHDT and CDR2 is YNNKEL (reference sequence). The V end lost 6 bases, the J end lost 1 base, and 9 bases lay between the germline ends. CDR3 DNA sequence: TGTGCCAGCAGGGCCGGGGGGAACACTGAAGCTTTCTTT. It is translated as CASRAGGNTEAFF.

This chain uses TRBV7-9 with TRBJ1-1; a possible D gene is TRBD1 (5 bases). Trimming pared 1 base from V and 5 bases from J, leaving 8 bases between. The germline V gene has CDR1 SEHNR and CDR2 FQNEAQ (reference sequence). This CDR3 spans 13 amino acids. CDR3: CASSLGGDTEAFF. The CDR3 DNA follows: TGTGCCAGCAGCTTAGGGGGGGATACTGAAGCTTTCTTT.